Presented here are 29 T cell receptor beta chains from one specimen sequenced in a study of blood T cell repertoires in COVID-19. Profiled with immunoSEQ multiplex PCR; TCRdb holds only in-frame clones, not every one. The sample includes fewer than 180,000 clones, roughly nine tenths of them seen just once. The sample comprised peripheral blood. The source of these receptors is a woman aged 55 to 70 with active or convalescent COVID-19.

The chain combines TRBV5-5 with TRBJ2-7; 9 positions match TRBD1. After removal of 1 base from V and 6 bases from J, the junction contained 8 bases not matched to a gene. Germline CDR1 SGHKS, CDR2 YYEKEE (reference sequence). The CDR3 runs 15 residues. CDR3 sequence (DNA): TGTGCCAGCAGCTTGATAGGACAGGGGTTTGTCGAGCAGTACTTC. It encodes CASSLIGQGFVEQYF.

Only one count was recorded for this clone. The chain couples TRBV29-1 to TRBJ2-1; 7 bases align to TRBD2. This CDR3 region has 15 residues. The germline V gene encodes CDR1 SQVTM and CDR2 ANQGSEA. This CDR3 reads CSLSAGWSSYNEQFF. The DNA of the CDR3 is TGCAGTCTATCAGCGGGGTGGAGCTCCTACAATGAGCAGTTCTTC.

V and J are TRBV6-5 and TRBJ1-4, with 7 bases matching TRBD1. The CDR3 has 14 residues. J gave up 8 bases and V 0 bases, and 3 bases lay outside the gene matches. Germline CDR1 and CDR2: MNHEY and SVGAGI. The CDR3 sequence: CASSYSGGQEKLFF. CDR3 bases: TGTGCCAGCAGTTACTCGGGGGGACAGGAAAAACTGTTTTTT.

In its sample, this clone was seen a few times. The chain is built from TRBV12-5 and TRBJ1-5; no reliable D call. The CDR3 extends over 16 amino acids. Per the germline V gene, CDR1 is LGHNT and CDR2 is FRNRAP. Trimming took 0 bases from V and 5 from J, leaving 14 bases between them. The CDR3, as DNA: TGTGCTAGTGGTTTGGTATTGGGAGGTGATCATCAGCCCCAGCATTTT. This gives the protein CASGLVLGGDHQPQHF.

This clone was detected once. CDR3 DNA sequence: TGTGCCAGCAGCGCTACAGGGGGGGCTGAAGCTTTCTTT. It yields the protein CASSATGGAEAFF. The chain uses TRBV11-2 and TRBJ1-1; 8 nucleotides align to TRBD1. Germline CDR1 SGHAT, CDR2 FQNNGV. V lost 5 bases to trimming and J lost 6 bases; unmatched junction nucleotides: 5. CDR3 size: 13 residues.

The V call is TRBV6-1, the J call TRBJ1-3; no reliable D call. CDR1 and CDR2 from the germline V gene are MNHNS and SASEGT. The length of the CDR3 is 16 residues. Deletions cut 1 base from V and 0 bases from J, with 10 bases between. Here the CDR3 DNA reads TGTGCCAGCAGTGAAGGTCGGGGAAACTCTGGAAACACCATATATTTT. As protein: CASSEGRGNSGNTIYF.

The genes are TRBV2 and TRBJ1-3; D may be TRBD1 (5 bases). Germline V gene lookup returns CDR1 SNHLY and CDR2 FYNNEI. CDR3 length: 14 residues. V lost 4 bases, J lost 4 bases, and 11 bases lay in between. This chain's CDR3 is CASSGRGPGNTIYF. The CDR3 nucleotides read TGTGCCAGCAGTGGGCGGGGACCCGGAAACACCATATATTTT.

This chain uses TRBV19 with TRBJ2-2; TRBD1 agrees at 7 bases. The CDR3 runs to 13 residues. J was trimmed by 6 bases and V by 6 bases; bases with no gene match: 4. CDR1 LNHDA and CDR2 SQIVND come from the germline V gene (reference sequence). CDR3 nucleotide sequence: TGTGCCAGTAGACCCAGGGGGTCCGGGGAGCTGTTTTTT. Translated, it gives CASRPRGSGELFF.

The gene calls are TRBV2 and TRBJ2-3; weak D call: TRBD2 (7 bases). The CDR3 totals 15 residues. V gave up 2 bases and J gave up 6 bases, with 15 bases separating them. From germline, CDR1 is SNHLY and CDR2 FYNNEI. Written as DNA, the CDR3 is TGTGCCAGCAGTGAAAGTAGGGGGGGCCTGGATACGCAGTATTTT. Its protein product is CASSESRGGLDTQYF.

The chain uses TRBV24-1 and TRBJ2-7; 9 bases map to TRBD1. Germline CDR1 reads KGHDR; CDR2 reads SFDVKD. The J segment lost 4 bases and the V segment lost 9 bases, leaving 6 bases of the junction unmatched. The CDR3 is 13 amino acids. CDR3 sequence reads: CATFRDREYEQYF. CDR3 nucleotides: TGTGCCACCTTCCGGGACAGGGAGTACGAGCAGTACTTC.

The chain combines TRBV19 with TRBJ2-3, with D perhaps matching TRBD2 (6 bases). CDR3 length equals 14 residues. Trimming took 3 bases from V and 8 from J, leaving 15 bases between them. Germline V CDR1 and CDR2: LNHDA, SQIVND (reference sequence). The CDR3 nucleotides are TGTGCCAGTAGTATCCCCGCCTCCGGGGGTACGCAGTATTTT. Its translation: CASSIPASGGTQYF.

The rearrangement links TRBV18 to TRBJ2-7, with D perhaps matching TRBD2 (6 bases). Trimming stripped 3 bases from V and 6 bases from J, with 21 bases between. The CDR3 is 16 amino acids. CDR1 and CDR2 from the germline V gene are KGHSH and LQKENI. The CDR3 reads CASSPLGGVPGGEQYF. For the CDR3, the DNA is TGTGCCAGCTCACCTTTGGGCGGCGTTCCCGGGGGCGAGCAGTACTTC. The full variable domain, with the rest looked up from reference TRBV18 and TRBJ2-7, is NAGVMQNPRHLVRRRGQEARLRCSPMKGHSHVYWYRQLPEEGLKFMVYLQKENIIDESGMPKERFSAEFPKEGPSILRIQQVVRGDSAAYFCASSPLGGVPGGEQYFGPGTRLTVT.

The V and J genes are TRBV10-3 and TRBJ1-5; a weak D match, TRBD1 (5 bases). The CDR3 runs to 14 residues. Germline assignment: CDR1 ENHRY and CDR2 SYGVKD. V gave up 3 bases and J gave up 6 bases, with 12 bases separating them. The CDR3 coding sequence is TGTGCCATCAGTGATGCCCAGGGTGGTCAGCCCCAGCATTTT. Translating gives CAISDAQGGQPQHF.

The rearrangement joins TRBV5-1 to TRBJ2-7, with 10 bases matching TRBD2. The CDR3 sequence is 18 residues long. V lost 0 bases, J lost 0 bases, and 9 bases stayed unmatched. Germline loops: CDR1 SGHRS, CDR2 YFSETQ. CDR3 bases: TGCGCCAGCAGCTTGGCTGGTAGCGGGGGGACGCTCTCCTACGAGCAGTACTTC. This gives the protein CASSLAGSGGTLSYEQYF. The whole variable domain, remainder taken from reference TRBV5-1 and TRBJ2-7, is KAGVTQTPRYLIKTRGQQVTLSCSPISGHRSVSWYQQTPGQGLQFLFEYFSETQRNKGNFPGRFSGRQFSNSRSEMNVSTLELGDSALYLCASSLAGSGGTLSYEQYFGPGTRLTVT.

The chain combines TRBV19 with TRBJ2-1; 9 bases align to TRBD2. J lost 0 bases, V lost 10 bases, and 10 bases had no gene match. CDR1 is LNHDA and CDR2 is SQIVND in the germline V gene (reference sequence). This CDR3 has 16 residues. The CDR3: CATKPLAGSSYNEQFF. CDR3 bases: TGTGCCACTAAACCCCTAGCGGGGAGCTCCTACAATGAGCAGTTCTTC.

The V and J genes are TRBV2 and TRBJ1-2; TRBD1 matches 8 bases. The CDR3 has 14 amino acids. J gave up 7 bases and V 5 bases, and 9 bases lay outside the gene matches. Germline-derived CDR1 and CDR2 are SNHLY and FYNNEI. DNA for the CDR3: TGTGCCAGCAGTCAAAGGACAGGGCAAGCTGGCTACACCTTC. It translates to CASSQRTGQAGYTF.

The chain combines TRBV6-2 or TRBV6-3 with TRBJ2-7; 11 positions agree with TRBD1. The CDR3 length is 14 residues. Germline V gives CDR1 MNHEY, CDR2 SVGEGT. The junction had 8 bases not matched to a gene; V was cut back by 6 bases and J by 7 bases. CDR3 loop: CASSRGTGGGEQYF. In DNA, the CDR3 is TGTGCCAGCAGCCGCGGGACAGGGGGTGGGGAGCAGTACTTC.

This clone appeared once. CDR3 sequence: CATSRDRGFTDTQYF. In nucleotides, the CDR3 is TGTGCCACCAGCAGAGATAGGGGCTTCACAGATACGCAGTATTTT. The J gene is TRBJ2-3, the V gene TRBV15, with D maybe TRBD1 (5 bases). Trimming stripped 0 bases from V and 2 bases from J, with 9 bases between. This CDR3 contains 15 residues. Germline values: CDR1 LNHNV, CDR2 YYDKDF (reference sequence).

The rearrangement links TRBV7-2 to TRBJ2-5, with no clear D. Trimming pared 2 bases from V and 5 bases from J, leaving 3 bases between. Per the germline V gene, CDR1 is SGHTA and CDR2 is FQGNSA. This CDR3 has 11 residues. The CDR3 nucleotides read TGTGCCAGCAGCTTACCGGAGACCCAGTACTTC. Translation: CASSLPETQYF.

The chain has TRBV7-6 and TRBJ2-2; the D is unclear. Trimming took off 5 bases at V and 7 bases at J, with 20 bases between the two ends. This CDR3 region has 16 residues. From germline, CDR1 is SGHVS and CDR2 FNYEAQ. The CDR3 loop reads CASSLNSGSDSGELFF. CDR3 coding DNA: TGTGCCAGCAGCCTCAACAGTGGCTCGGATAGCGGGGAGCTGTTTTTT. Full variable domain (outside the CDR3, taken from reference TRBV7-6 and TRBJ2-2): GAGVSQSPRYKVTKRGQDVALRCDPISGHVSLYWYRQALGQGPEFLTYFNYEAQQDKSGLPNDRFSAERPEGSISTLTIQRTEQRDSAMYRCASSLNSGSDSGELFFGEGSRLTVL.

V usage is TRBV7-2 and J usage is TRBJ1-6; 8 bases are shared with TRBD1. Germline V gene lookup returns CDR1 SGHTA and CDR2 FQGNSA. Trimming took 8 bases from V and 7 from J; bases not matched to a gene: 4. The CDR3 length is 13 residues. The DNA of the CDR3 is TGTGCCAGCTCGACAGGGGAAAATTCACCCCTCCACTTT. It is translated as CASSTGENSPLHF.

The CDR3 region is CASSEGQGHGYTF. The CDR3 DNA reads as TGTGCCAGCAGCGAAGGACAGGGGCATGGCTACACCTTC. This chain uses TRBV7-9 with TRBJ1-2; the match to TRBD1 covers 9 bases. The CDR3 runs 13 residues. Looked up from germline, CDR1 is SEHNR and CDR2 is FQNEAQ (reference sequence). J was trimmed by 6 bases and V by 5 bases; bases with no gene match: 4.

The chain couples TRBV12-3 or TRBV12-4 to TRBJ1-5, with D uncertain. Trimming left V 3 bases short and J 1 base short, with 4 bases between. This CDR3 spans 13 amino acids. CDR3 DNA: TGTGCCAGCAGTTTCTTGAGCAATCAGCCCCAGCATTTT. Translation gives CASSFLSNQPQHF.

The chain joins TRBV2 to TRBJ2-2; TRBD2 agrees at 11 bases. CDR1 and CDR2 from the germline V gene are SNHLY and FYNNEI. V was pared by 5 bases and J by 5 bases, with 7 bases of the junction left unmatched. The CDR3 is 16 residues long. CDR3 in amino acids: CASSSGTSGNTGELFF. CDR3 nucleotide sequence: TGTGCCAGCAGTTCCGGGACTAGCGGAAATACCGGGGAGCTGTTTTTT.

The rearrangement links TRBV7-2 to TRBJ2-3; 13 nucleotides line up with TRBD2. The CDR3 contains 18 residues. Germline V gene sequence: CDR1 SGHTA, CDR2 FQGNSA. Germline trimming cut 5 bases from V and 4 bases from J; bases unmatched to any gene: 12. The CDR3 bases are TGTGCCAGCAGCCCTACCCCGGGACTAGCGGGGTTATCAGATACGCAGTATTTT. Translating gives CASSPTPGLAGLSDTQYF.

The rearrangement joins TRBV11-3 to TRBJ2-1, with a tentative D call TRBD2 (6 bases). CDR1 and CDR2 (germline): SGHNT, YENEEA. V lost 1 base and J lost 2, with 12 bases in between. This CDR3 is built from 16 residues. This CDR3 reads CASSLGGTVPYNEQFF. The CDR3 DNA reads TGTGCCAGCAGCTTAGGGGGGACTGTACCCTACAATGAGCAGTTCTTC. The full variable domain, its missing parts supplied by reference TRBV11-3 and TRBJ2-1, is EAGVVQSPRYKIIEKKQPVAFWCNPISGHNTLYWYLQNLGQGPELLIRYENEEAVDDSQLPKDRFSAERLKGVDSTLKIQPAELGDSAVYLCASSLGGTVPYNEQFFGPGTRLTVL.

The chain combines TRBV7-9 with TRBJ1-5; TRBD1 matches 7 bases. The CDR3 totals 14 residues. Germline trimming cut 5 bases from V and 5 bases from J; bases unmatched to any gene: 6. Germline CDR1 SEHNR, CDR2 FQNEAQ (reference sequence). CDR3 amino acids: CASSTGTEDQPQHF. Here the CDR3 DNA reads TGTGCCAGCAGCACAGGGACAGAGGATCAGCCCCAGCATTTT.

This chain links TRBV30 with TRBJ1-2; 7 bases align to TRBD1. The CDR3 totals 15 residues. Germline assignment: CDR1 GTSNPN and CDR2 SVGIG (reference sequence). J gave up 4 bases and V 2 bases, and 10 bases lay outside the gene matches. The CDR3 loop reads CAWSLPGGGSYGYTF. The DNA for the CDR3 is TGTGCCTGGAGTCTCCCCGGAGGGGGCAGCTATGGCTACACCTTC.

The chain uses TRBV2 and TRBJ2-7, with D possibly being TRBD2 (6 bases). Deletions cut 7 bases from V and 3 bases from J, with 16 bases between. CDR3 length: 14 amino acids. Germline CDR1 reads SNHLY; CDR2 reads FYNNEI. CDR3 DNA: TGTGCCAGCATCGCTAGCGAATTCCTCTACGAGCAGTACTTC. This sequence encodes CASIASEFLYEQYF.